This entry concerns a single T cell receptor (beta chain). Its antigen is unknown. The sample originates from a study of multiple sclerosis patients with progressive multifocal leukoencephalopathy. Overall study results and limits: Most PML patients had lower entropy, suggesting less diverse TRB repertoires.

The assay was immunoSEQ multiplex PCR, and TCRdb's table has in-frame clones only and misses some. This table has about 30,000 clones, 87% appearing once. V shed 4 bases and J shed 0 bases, with 10 bases lying between them. CDR3 size: 14 residues. Germline V gene lookup returns CDR1 SGHAT and CDR2 FQNNGV. Time point meaning: time of PML onset. After about 16 to 56 months on natalizumab, the natalizumab-treated patients developed PML. The gene calls are TRBV11-2 and TRBJ2-7; possible D gene TRBD2, 6 bases. The origin of this receptor is a human donor with progressive multifocal leukoencephalopathy. The sample was PBMCs, taken from a patient treated with natalizumab. CDR3 amino acids: CASSSGSNSYEQYF. The CDR3 DNA is TGTGCCAGCAGCTCCGGGAGCAACTCCTACGAGCAGTACTTC. The whole variable domain, filled in from reference TRBV11-2 and TRBJ2-7, reads EAGVAQSPRYKIIEKRQSVAFWCNPISGHATLYWYQQILGQGPKLLIQFQNNGVVDDSQLPKDRFSAERLKGVDSTLKIQPAKLEDSAVYLCASSSGSNSYEQYFGPGTRLTVT.